Listed here are 30 T cell receptor beta chains from one sample, sequenced in a study of T cell responses to AZD1222 COVID-19 vaccine. The table came from immunoSEQ multiplex PCR; TCRdb's copy has only in-frame clones and leaves some out. The table has more than 150,000 clones, 90% seen once; the top ten hold roughly 1.9%. Sequencing was performed on peripheral blood, taken on day 0 of AZD1222 vaccination. Source of these receptors: an adult in good health.

This chain links TRBV27 with TRBJ1-1; 12 bases are shared with TRBD1. The CDR3 length is 13 residues. Trimming cost V 5 bases and J 6 bases; bases outside gene matches: 1. CDR1 is MNHEY and CDR2 is SMNVEV in the germline V gene (reference sequence). CDR3 DNA sequence: TGTGCCAGCAGTGGGACAGGGGGCTCTGAAGCTTTCTTT. Translating gives CASSGTGGSEAFF.

This chain uses TRBV7-9 with TRBJ2-7; D might be TRBD2 (5 bases). The CDR3 is made up of 15 amino acids. V gave up 1 base and J gave up 3 bases, with 13 bases separating them. The germline gives CDR1 SEHNR, CDR2 FQNEAQ (reference sequence). CDR3 sequence: CASSLVISGDYEQYF. In nucleotides, the CDR3 is TGTGCCAGCAGCTTAGTTATCAGCGGAGACTACGAGCAGTACTTC. The variable domain in full, with the rest retrieved from reference TRBV7-9 and TRBJ2-7, is DTGVSQNPRHKITKRGQNVTFRCDPISEHNRLYWYRQTLGQGPEFLTYFQNEAQLEKSRLLSDRFSAERPKGSFSTLEIQRTEQGDSAMYLCASSLVISGDYEQYFGPGTRLTVT.

This chain links TRBV18 with TRBJ1-6; perhaps TRBD1 as D (5 bases). V was shortened by 3 bases and J by 8 bases, with 17 bases between the two germline ends. The CDR3 spans 16 residues. Germline values: CDR1 KGHSH, CDR2 LQKENI. CDR3 nucleotide sequence: TGTGCCAGCTCACCCCAGGGCTGGAGGGTGGATTCACCCCTCCACTTT. This codes for CASSPQGWRVDSPLHF.

This clone was seen a handful of times. The chain joins TRBV2 to TRBJ2-7; 7 bases align to TRBD1. Trimming cost V 5 bases and J 0 bases; bases outside gene matches: 7. The CDR3 length is 15 residues. Germline V CDR1 and CDR2: SNHLY, FYNNEI. The CDR3 nucleotides are TGTGCCAGCAGTTTGGGACAGTCCAGCTCCTACGAGCAGTACTTC. Translated, it gives CASSLGQSSSYEQYF.

The CDR3 sequence: CASTRQGNTEAFF. In DNA, the CDR3 is TGTGCCAGCACCCGACAGGGGAACACTGAAGCTTTCTTT. This chain connects TRBV28 to TRBJ1-1; the match to TRBD1 covers 7 bases. This CDR3 region has 13 residues. In germline, CDR1 is MDHEN, CDR2 SYDVKM. V was pared by 7 bases and J by 1 base, with 3 bases of the junction left unmatched. The full variable domain, in which reference TRBV28 and TRBJ1-1 provide the parts outside the CDR3, is DVKVTQSSRYLVKRTGEKVFLECVQDMDHENMFWYRQDPGLGLRLIYFSYDVKMKEKGDIPEGYSVSREKKERFSLILESASTNQTSMYLCASTRQGNTEAFFGQGTRLTVV.

The chain recombines TRBV18 with TRBJ2-3; D is unresolved. The V gene lost 0 bases and the J gene lost 1 base, with 8 bases spanning the gap. This CDR3 is built from 15 residues. Germline CDR1 and CDR2: KGHSH and LQKENI. The CDR3 loop is CASSPPYIGTDTQYF. Here the CDR3 DNA reads TGTGCCAGCTCACCACCGTATATCGGCACAGATACGCAGTATTTT.

The chain carries TRBV7-9 and TRBJ1-2; maybe TRBD1 (6 bases). Germline V CDR1 and CDR2: SEHNR, FQNEAQ (reference sequence). The V end was cut by 4 bases, the J end by 4 bases, with 16 bases between. The CDR3 is 15 residues long. CDR3 sequence (DNA): TGTGCCAGCAGCTCATTCCGGGGGGGCAGCTATGGCTACACCTTC. Amino acid sequence: CASSSFRGGSYGYTF. The full variable domain, rest sourced from reference TRBV7-9 and TRBJ1-2, is DTGVSQNPRHKITKRGQNVTFRCDPISEHNRLYWYRQTLGQGPEFLTYFQNEAQLEKSRLLSDRFSAERPKGSFSTLEIQRTEQGDSAMYLCASSSFRGGSYGYTFGSGTRLTVV.

This clone has just a few counts. The chain couples TRBV6-2 or TRBV6-3 to TRBJ2-7; 13 positions match TRBD2. CDR3 size: 17 residues. The germline V gene encodes CDR1 MNHEY and CDR2 SVGEGT. V lost 2 bases to trimming and J lost 4 bases; unmatched junction nucleotides: 8. CDR3 protein: CASSYTIGTSGKYEQYF. CDR3 DNA sequence: TGTGCCAGCAGTTACACGATTGGGACTAGCGGGAAATACGAGCAGTACTTC.

The V gene is TRBV2, the J gene TRBJ1-2; no clear D. Germline lookup yields CDR1 SNHLY and CDR2 FYNNEI. This CDR3 has 15 amino acids. V was clipped by 4 bases and J by 4 bases, with 16 bases between them. The CDR3, as DNA: TGTGCCAGCAGTGGCACATTGGAGGCCCTCTATGGCTACACCTTC. It translates to CASSGTLEALYGYTF.

V is TRBV29-1 and J is TRBJ1-1; possibly TRBD1 for D (6 bases). Trimming took off 6 bases at V and 3 bases at J, with 14 bases between the two ends. The CDR3 runs 13 residues. CDR1 and CDR2 from the germline V gene are SQVTM and ANQGSEA. The CDR3 bases are TGCAGCGTAGCAACAGGGACTTACACTGAAGCTTTCTTT. It specifies CSVATGTYTEAFF.

Written as DNA, the CDR3 is TGTGCCAGCAGCAGACAGTATACTAATGAAAAACTGTTTTTT. Its translation is CASSRQYTNEKLFF. This chain joins TRBV7-9 and TRBJ1-4, with D maybe TRBD1 (5 bases). Germline V gene data show CDR1 as SEHNR and CDR2 as FQNEAQ (reference sequence). The V and J ends lost 5 bases and 2 bases respectively, with 9 bases between them. The CDR3 length is 14 residues.

The chain recombines TRBV13 with TRBJ2-7, with a weak D call TRBD2 (5 bases). CDR1 and CDR2 (germline): PRHDT, FYEKMQ (reference sequence). V was cut by 2 bases and J by 7 bases, with 18 bases left in between. The CDR3 extends over 15 amino acids. The CDR3 spells CASSLTETGNEEQYF. In nucleotides, the CDR3 is TGTGCCAGCAGCTTAACGGAGACCGGGAACGAGGAGCAGTACTTC.

This sequence joins TRBV7-2 and TRBJ1-2; a possible D gene is TRBD1 (5 bases). Germline CDR1 reads SGHTA; CDR2 reads FQGNSA. CDR3 length: 13 amino acids. V was trimmed by 5 bases and J by 3 bases, leaving 10 bases between them. CDR3 loop: CASSLDRYYGYTF. The CDR3 region has the DNA TGTGCCAGCAGCCTCGACAGATACTATGGCTACACCTTC. The full variable domain, in which reference TRBV7-2 and TRBJ1-2 provide the parts outside the CDR3, is GAGVSQSPSNKVTEKGKDVELRCDPISGHTALYWYRQSLGQGLEFLIYFQGNSAPDKSGLPSDRFSAERTGGSVSTLTIQRTQQEDSAVYLCASSLDRYYGYTFGSGTRLTVV.

The chain uses TRBV5-6 and TRBJ1-6, with 7 positions matching TRBD1. Germline trimming cut 3 bases from V and 9 bases from J; bases unmatched to any gene: 18. The CDR3 is 18 amino acids. Germline CDR1 SGHDT, CDR2 YYEEEE. As DNA, the CDR3 is TGTGCCAGCAGCTACCAGTTACAGGGGATTTTGTCCCCTTCACCCCTCCACTTT. It codes for CASSYQLQGILSPSPLHF.

The rearrangement links TRBV9 to TRBJ2-3, with 7 bases fitting TRBD2. The CDR3 is 16 amino acids. The trim removed 4 bases at V and 2 bases at J, leaving 10 bases unmatched. From germline, CDR1 is SGDLS and CDR2 YYNGEE. CDR3 sequence reads: CASSPWTRSPTDTQYF. In DNA, the CDR3 is TGTGCCAGCAGCCCGTGGACTAGGTCCCCCACAGATACGCAGTATTTT.

The rearrangement links TRBV2 to TRBJ1-5; D is unclear. V was pared by 6 bases and J by 8 bases, with 17 bases between. The CDR3 totals 14 residues. CDR1 is SNHLY and CDR2 is FYNNEI in the germline V gene. Here the CDR3 reads CASREDSVIEPQHF. The CDR3 DNA sequence: TGTGCCAGCAGGGAGGATTCGGTCATAGAGCCCCAGCATTTT.

The V and J genes are TRBV25-1 and TRBJ1-6; TRBD1 is a possible D gene (6 bases). Trimming removed 5 bases at V and 5 bases at J, with 13 bases between. The CDR3 loop spans 15 amino acids. Germline V CDR1 and CDR2: MGHDK, SYGVNS. The CDR3 here is CASSPGTLNNSPLHF. The CDR3 DNA is TGTGCCAGCAGTCCCGGGACACTTAATAATTCACCCCTCCACTTT.

This clone was seen only once. This chain links TRBV6-2 or TRBV6-3 with TRBJ1-2; D not resolved. Trimming took off 5 bases at V and 6 bases at J, with 22 bases between the two ends. The CDR3 has 16 amino acids. Germline V gene data show CDR1 as MNHEY and CDR2 as SVGEGT. This CDR3 is CASSPQLSGFSDGYTF. As DNA, the CDR3 is TGTGCCAGCAGTCCCCAGTTATCCGGGTTTTCCGATGGCTACACCTTC.

This clone was detected a few times. The chain uses TRBV7-9 and TRBJ1-3; no clear D. The CDR3 extends over 12 amino acids. V was cut by 3 bases and J by 3 bases, with 3 bases left in between. Per germline, CDR1 SEHNR and CDR2 FQNEAQ (reference sequence). In DNA, the CDR3 is TGTGCCAGCAGCTTTAGTGGAAACACCATATATTTT. Its protein is CASSFSGNTIYF.

The chain is built from TRBV28 and TRBJ1-5; TRBD1 aligns across 9 bases. The germline gives CDR1 MDHEN, CDR2 SYDVKM. V dropped 5 bases and J dropped 0; count of bases not matched to a gene: 14. CDR3 length: 19 amino acids. CDR3 sequence reads: CASSPRDRVSGYSNQPQHF. The CDR3 DNA reads TGTGCCAGCAGTCCAAGGGACAGGGTATCCGGATATAGCAATCAGCCCCAGCATTTT.

The chain is built from TRBV25-1 and TRBJ1-1; tentatively, D is TRBD1 (5 bases). Germline values: CDR1 MGHDK, CDR2 SYGVNS. The V and J ends lost 2 bases and 4 bases respectively, with 11 bases between them. This CDR3 contains 14 residues. CDR3 residues: CASSEVGGVTEAFF. CDR3 sequence (DNA): TGTGCCAGCAGTGAAGTCGGGGGTGTCACTGAAGCTTTCTTT.

The chain joins TRBV6-6 to TRBJ1-3; possible D gene TRBD1, 6 bases. The CDR3 runs to 14 residues. Germline CDR1 MNHNY, CDR2 SVGAGI (reference sequence). Trimming cost V 5 bases and J 0 bases, with 8 bases left between them. As DNA, the CDR3 is TGTGCCAGCAGTGACAGGTACTCTGGAAACACCATATATTTT. Translating gives CASSDRYSGNTIYF.

The chain has TRBV6-5 and TRBJ1-1; D is unclear. V lost 7 bases to trimming and J lost 1 base, with 10 bases between them. Germline lookup yields CDR1 MNHEY and CDR2 SVGAGI. The CDR3 is made up of 13 amino acids. CDR3 protein: CASTRVANTEAFF. CDR3 in DNA: TGTGCCAGCACACGGGTCGCGAACACTGAAGCTTTCTTT.

This chain joins TRBV6-5 and TRBJ1-1, with D hard to call. Germline V gene sequence: CDR1 MNHEY, CDR2 SVGAGI. The CDR3 extends over 11 amino acids. V was pared by 0 bases and J by 7 bases, with 3 bases between. CDR3 DNA: TGTGCCAGCAGTTACTCCGGTGAAGCTTTCTTT. Translated, it gives CASSYSGEAFF.

This chain uses TRBV27 with TRBJ2-6; 9 positions agree with TRBD1. With V trimmed by 7 bases and J by 0 bases, 7 bases remained unmatched. There are 17 residues in the CDR3. Germline CDR1 and CDR2: MNHEY and SMNVEV (reference sequence). CDR3 sequence: CASTSWTGASGANVLTF. As DNA, the CDR3 is TGTGCCAGCACCTCCTGGACAGGGGCCTCTGGGGCCAACGTCCTGACTTTC.

V gene TRBV4-2 combines with J gene TRBJ2-1; D is unclear. The CDR3 extends over 15 amino acids. The V end was cut by 0 bases, the J end by 6 bases, with 12 bases between. Germline CDR1 and CDR2: LGHNA and YNFKEQ. The CDR3 is CASSQERLLSNEQFF. The CDR3 DNA sequence: TGTGCCAGCAGCCAAGAAAGGCTTCTCAGCAATGAGCAGTTCTTC.

The J gene is TRBJ1-2, the V gene TRBV5-8; weak D call: TRBD1 (6 bases). CDR3 length equals 15 residues. Germline assignment: CDR1 SGHTS and CDR2 YDEGEE. V shed 2 bases and J shed 4 bases, with 15 bases lying between them. CDR3 in DNA: TGTGCCAGCAGCTTTAAGCGAGGGGGTAGCTATGGCTACACCTTC. As protein: CASSFKRGGSYGYTF.

The genes are TRBV28 and TRBJ1-3, with D tentatively TRBD1 (6 bases). The germline V gene has CDR1 MDHEN and CDR2 SYDVKM. The CDR3 loop spans 16 amino acids. V shed 9 bases and J shed 0 bases, with 18 bases lying between them. The CDR3 DNA follows: TGTGCCAGTCGCCTTAGGGACACCCGCTCTGGAAACACCATATATTTT. This codes for CASRLRDTRSGNTIYF.

V and J are TRBV24-1 and TRBJ2-1; D ambiguous. The V end was cut by 6 bases, the J end by 3 bases, with 14 bases between. Per germline, CDR1 KGHDR and CDR2 SFDVKD. The CDR3 has 15 residues. In DNA form, the CDR3 reads TGTGCCACCAGTACAGCCCTGACCCACTACAATGAGCAGTTCTTC. It translates to CATSTALTHYNEQFF.

The gene calls are TRBV27 and TRBJ1-1, with D tentatively TRBD1 (6 bases). Trimming took 4 bases from V and 6 from J, leaving 21 bases between them. CDR1 and CDR2 from the germline V gene are MNHEY and SMNVEV (reference sequence). The CDR3 runs to 16 residues. CDR3 DNA: TGTGCCAGCAGTTCGAGACTAGCCGCAGGGGCGGCTGAAGCTTTCTTT. Translation gives CASSSRLAAGAAEAFF.